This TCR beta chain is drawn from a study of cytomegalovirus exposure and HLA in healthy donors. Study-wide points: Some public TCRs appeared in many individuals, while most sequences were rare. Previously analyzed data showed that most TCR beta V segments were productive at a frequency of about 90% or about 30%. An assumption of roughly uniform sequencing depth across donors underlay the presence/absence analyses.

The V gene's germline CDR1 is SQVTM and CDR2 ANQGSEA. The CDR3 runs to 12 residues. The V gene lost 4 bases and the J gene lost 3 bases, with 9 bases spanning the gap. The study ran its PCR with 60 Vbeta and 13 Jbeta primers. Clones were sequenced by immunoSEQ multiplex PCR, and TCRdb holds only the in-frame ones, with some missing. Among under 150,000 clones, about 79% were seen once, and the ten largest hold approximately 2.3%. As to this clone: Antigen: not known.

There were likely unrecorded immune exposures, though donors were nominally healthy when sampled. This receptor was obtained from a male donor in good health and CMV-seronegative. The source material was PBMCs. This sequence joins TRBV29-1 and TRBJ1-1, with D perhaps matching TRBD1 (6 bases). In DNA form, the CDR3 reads TGCAGCGTTGGTGCAGGGGACACTGAAGCTTTCTTT. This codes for CSVGAGDTEAFF.